The T cell receptor (beta chain) under discussion was sequenced for a study of T cells after yellow fever vaccination. Via MiXCR, TCRdb re-called the 5' RACE reads, giving one row per CDR3 protein. The table includes about 320,000 distinct CDR3 sequences, around 4.3% detected once. This clonotype has a handful of counts. CDR3 length: 12 amino acids. The germline V gene encodes CDR1 LNHNV and CDR2 YYDKDF (reference sequence). Trimming took 4 bases from V and 5 from J, leaving 7 bases between them. The sample in question was PBMCs, obtained 15 days after the yellow fever booster vaccination. The clonotype originates from a man younger than 35 who received the YFV17D yellow fever vaccine. The chain couples TRBV15 to TRBJ2-3; no clear D. CDR3 amino acids: CATSTRLDTQYF. The CDR3 DNA is TGTGCCACCAGCACCCGACTAGATACGCAGTATTTT. Full variable domain (rest looked up from reference TRBV15 and TRBJ2-3): DAMVIQNPRYQVTQFGKPVTLSCSQTLNHNVMYWYQQKSSQAPKLLFHYYDKDFNNEADTPDNFQSRRPNTSFCFLDIRSPGLGDTAMYLCATSTRLDTQYFGPGTRLTVL.